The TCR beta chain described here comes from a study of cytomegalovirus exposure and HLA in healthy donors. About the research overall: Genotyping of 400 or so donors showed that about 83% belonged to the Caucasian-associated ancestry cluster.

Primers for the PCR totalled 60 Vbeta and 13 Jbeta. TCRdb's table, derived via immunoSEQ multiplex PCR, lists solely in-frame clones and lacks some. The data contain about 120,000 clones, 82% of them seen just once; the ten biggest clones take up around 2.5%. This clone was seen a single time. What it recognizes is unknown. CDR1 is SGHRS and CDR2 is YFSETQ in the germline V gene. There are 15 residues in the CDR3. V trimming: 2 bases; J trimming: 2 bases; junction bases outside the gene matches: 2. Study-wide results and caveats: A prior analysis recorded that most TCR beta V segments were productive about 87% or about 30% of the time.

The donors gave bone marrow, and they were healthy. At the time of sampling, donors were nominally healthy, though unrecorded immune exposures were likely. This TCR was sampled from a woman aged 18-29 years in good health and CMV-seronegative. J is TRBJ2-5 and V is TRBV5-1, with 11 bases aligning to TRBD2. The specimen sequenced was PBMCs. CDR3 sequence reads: CASSLLAGVQETQYF. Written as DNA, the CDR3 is TGCGCCAGCAGCTTACTAGCGGGGGTTCAAGAGACCCAGTACTTC.